This T cell receptor (beta chain) came from a study of T cell changes during pregnancy in multiple sclerosis. The ends lost 5 bases at V and 2 bases at J; junction bases unmatched: 5. Germline CDR1 is MNHNY and CDR2 is SVGAGI (reference sequence). The CDR3 length is 15 residues. The data were produced by immunoSEQ multiplex PCR, yet TCRdb's version contains in-frame clones alone and is incomplete. The sample lists about 100,000 clones; about 90% were seen once. The chain uses TRBV6-6 and TRBJ2-7, with 11 bases aligning to TRBD1. The source was peripheral blood, collected in the second trimester of pregnancy. The receptor's source is a female donor with multiple sclerosis, enrolled in a pregnancy study. The CDR3 spells CASSLGQGDTYEQYF. The CDR3 DNA reads TGTGCCAGCAGTCTGGGACAGGGGGACACCTACGAGCAGTACTTC.